This T cell receptor beta chain derives from a study of blood T cell repertoires in COVID-19. At the level of the study: T cells, B-cell-depleted T cells, or PBMCs provided the cDNA or gDNA that served as material.

Seattle researchers signed up patients amid active infection and tracked them longitudinally. The data were produced by immunoSEQ multiplex PCR, yet TCRdb's version contains in-frame clones alone and is incomplete. Of 250,000 to 300,000 clones listed, 85% to 90% are singletons. Sequencing used peripheral blood. This TCR was sampled from a woman aged 25 to 39 with COVID-19, enrolled during active disease.

CDR3 in amino acids: CASSRTGWREKLFF. CDR3 in DNA: TGTGCCAGCAGCCGGACAGGGTGGCGGGAAAAACTGTTTTTT. This chain uses TRBV11-2 with TRBJ1-4; 8 bases are a match to TRBD1. The CDR3 runs 14 residues. J was trimmed by 8 bases and V by 5 bases; bases with no gene match: 7. Germline loops: CDR1 SGHAT, CDR2 FQNNGV.